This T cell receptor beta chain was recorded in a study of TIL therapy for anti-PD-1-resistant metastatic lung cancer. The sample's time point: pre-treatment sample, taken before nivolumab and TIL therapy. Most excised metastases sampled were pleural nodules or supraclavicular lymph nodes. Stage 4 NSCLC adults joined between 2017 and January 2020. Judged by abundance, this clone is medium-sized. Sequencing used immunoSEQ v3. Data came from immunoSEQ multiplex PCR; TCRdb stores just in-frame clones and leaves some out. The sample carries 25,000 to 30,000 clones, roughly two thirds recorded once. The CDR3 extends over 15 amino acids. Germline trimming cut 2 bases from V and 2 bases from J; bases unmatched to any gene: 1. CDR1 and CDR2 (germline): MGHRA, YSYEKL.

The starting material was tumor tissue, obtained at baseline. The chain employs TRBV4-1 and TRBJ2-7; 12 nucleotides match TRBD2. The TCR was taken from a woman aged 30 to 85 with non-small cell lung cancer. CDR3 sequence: CASSQLAGGPYEQYF. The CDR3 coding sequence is TGCGCCAGCAGCCAACTAGCGGGAGGGCCCTACGAGCAGTACTTC.